This entry concerns a single TCR beta chain. Its antigen is unknown. Qualities for individual bases were not recorded, and no much larger clone is one base off. These data originate in a study of regulatory T cells in long-lasting Graves disease (dated by TCRdb to 2020 to 2023). For the study in its entirety: Antithyroid drugs had been taken for less than 3 months by newly diagnosed Graves' disease patients. The study was registered as a clinical trial and conducted in China. This study used TCR sequencing and RNA sequencing of peripheral blood to compare persistent Graves' disease patients against newly diagnosed Graves' disease patients. A total of about 33 samples underwent TCR sequencing, from 13 patients with persistent Graves' disease and roughly 20 patients with newly diagnosed Graves' disease. Broad study findings and their caveats: TRBV28, TRBJ1-2 and TRBJ2-5 were preferentially used in persistent disease, while TRBV20-1 and TRBJ2-1 were favored in newly diagnosed disease. The authors acknowledged the small sample size as a limitation that may reduce accuracy. The study examined only peripheral blood because the primary lesion, thyroid tissue, could not be accessed. Persistent patients shared more public clonotypes among themselves (around 2,800) than newly diagnosed patients did (over 950). Compared with newly diagnosed patients, persistent Graves' disease patients had lower TCR Shannon entropy and fewer highly expanded clones, which suggests clonal expansion. Sequencing and analysis were restricted to the TCR beta chain.

The library was built by means of multiplex PCR. Sequencing relied on an Illumina HiSeq 4000. TCR beta libraries were built with iRepertoire HTBI primers and Arm-PCR amplification of CDR3 regions. Gel purification was performed on PCR products prior to sequencing. In the authors' own workflow: Gene usage analysis of CDR3 amino acid clonotypes used the 60 to 80 TRBV and some 13 TRBJ segments found across samples. Filtered high-quality paired reads were merged into contigs using COPE and FqMerger. BLAST was used to align contigs to IMGT TRBV, TRBD and TRBJ reference genes, with CDR3 defined following IMGT. Any clonotype with a frequency above 0.1% was counted as a highly expanded clone. Repertoire diversity was measured by Shannon entropy, and V-J evenness by the Gini coefficient. Public clonotypes were defined as clonotypes shared by more than one individual. The public reads were quality trimmed at Q25 with fastp and then assembled into clones with MiXCR by TCRdb, keeping productive beta chains. Each CDR3 protein gets just one entry, which takes the most common genes and DNA from the rows behind it. It is TCRdb's table, rather than the study itself, that gives the V and J calls and clone size. The sample table shows about 540,000 distinct CDR3 sequences, and roughly 12% are seen once. The ten largest clones add up to roughly 10% of the sample.

CDR1 SGHTA and CDR2 FQGNSA were looked up in the germline V gene. Trimming at the junction amounts to 1 base on V and 5 bases on J, and the germline ends lie 14 bases apart. The CDR3 numbers 15 residues from cysteine through phenylalanine. Just CDR3 DNA is preserved here, 45 bases in frame from base 1. The intended sense of this specimen's time point label: newly diagnosed GD, antithyroid drugs for less than 3 months. For both TCR sequencing and RNA sequencing, RNA was extracted from PBMCs in TRIzol. Graves' disease was diagnosed according to American Thyroid Association guidelines. Recruitment of patients was carried out at an endocrinology department in Xi'an, China. From each patient, about 9.7 milliliters of peripheral blood was collected into an EDTA anticoagulant tube. Ficoll Paque Plus density gradient separation was used to isolate PBMCs, and no additional T cell sorting was done. An Agilent 2100 Bioanalyzer and agarose gel were used to check RNA quality, while a NanoDrop 2000 measured RNA concentration.

This sample also belongs to another study, concerning T cells in Graves' hyperthyroidism and ophthalmopathy. According to the second study: A patient counted as having stable Graves' hyperthyroidism if no progression to ophthalmopathy occurred over 18 months of follow-up. Hyperthyroidism patients were newly diagnosed, had a disease duration of under 2 months, and were aged 18 to 65 years. Patients with uncontrolled infections, other autoimmune diseases, pregnancy or lactation were excluded. Clinical symptoms, serum thyroxine and TRAb, thyroid ultrasound, and orbital computed tomography formed the basis for the diagnoses. A first-round RT-PCR of the TCR CDR3 used the HTBI primer set with the Qiagen OneStep RT-PCR kit. Blood samples also contained most of the expanded thyroid clonotypes (frequency above 0.001), which suggests that blood repertoires may reflect thyroid immune responses. A 13 V-J signature model separated ophthalmopathy from stable hyperthyroidism, with about 90% sensitivity and 81.08% specificity in cross-validation and 80%/75% in testing. In validation, the model predicted progression to ophthalmopathy with around 71% sensitivity and around 72% specificity, a median of about six months before onset. A discovery cohort of about a hundred patients, 43 with Graves' ophthalmopathy and about 60 with stable Graves' hyperthyroidism, was used to find distinguishing TCR V-J signatures. Prospective prediction of ophthalmopathy was tested in an independent validation cohort of approximately 19 hyperthyroidism patients and some 17 patients who later progressed to ophthalmopathy. The roughly 90 discovery patients were divided at random into training and test sets in a 7:3 ratio. In over five Graves' hyperthyroidism patients, the study also compared T-cell repertoires from thyroid tissue with T-cell repertoires from blood. Following sampling, methimazole starting at 30 mg daily was given to hyperthyroidism patients, and high-dose intravenous methylprednisolone was given to ophthalmopathy patients. Libraries were constructed in a second round of multiplex PCR, after which size selection and purification were performed. The libraries were sequenced on an Illumina HiSeq2000 using paired-end 100 bp reads. SOAPnuke was used to process the raw data, throwing out any read that contained adapters or uncalled bases, had a mean Phred below 15, or lacked an exact constant-primer or identifier match. High-quality paired reads were merged with COPE v1.2.5, and unique nucleotide sequences were defined as clonotypes. MiTCR v1.1 was used to align clonotypes to the IMGT TRBV, TRBD and TRBJ reference segments. The analysis was restricted to V-J combinations with a frequency above 0.0001, which together covered roughly 99% of the repertoires. The TCS score was defined as F50 (clonal expansion) divided by E x V (chaos), with BLOSUM62-based TCRdist calculated between CDR3 peptides within each V-J. Welch's t-statistics and random forest reduced some 510 V-J features to roughly 13, which were used in a naive Bayes classifier (R e1071). No statistical method was used to set the sample size in advance, and investigators knew the group allocation. The paper reports TCR Vbeta CDR3 sequencing of approximately 140 peripheral blood samples: over 40 ophthalmopathy, fewer than 80 hyperthyroidism and 17 progressor patients.

The rearrangement combines TRBV7-2 with TRBJ2-5, with the D assignment possibly TRBD1 or TRBD2, given 6 matching bases for each. This specimen was peripheral blood mononuclear cells (PBMCs), taken at new diagnosis, from a patient treated with antithyroid drugs. This clonotype originated in a man aged 25 to 40 with Graves disease. Donor details come from another sample of the same person, matched by shared clones. The base sequence is TGTGCCAGCAGCTTAGGGGGGGCCTTCGGGGAGACCCAGTACTTC. This translates into CASSLGGAFGETQYF.